The 21 T cell receptor beta chains presented below share a single source sample, sequenced in a study of cytomegalovirus exposure and HLA in healthy donors listed by TCRdb under 2017. The receptor library was made with the immunoSEQ multiplex PCR assay. A mixture of 60 forward primers for TCR Vbeta segments and 13 reverse primers for TCR Jbeta segments was used in the multiplex PCR. TCRdb retrieved this table from immuneACCESS and kept in-frame rearrangements only. Not all clones are present; in checked studies, unresolved V genes account for under half, and no reason is known for the remainder. The sample table holds some 160,000 clones, of which roughly 80% were seen once. In total, the top ten clones hold 3.5% to 5.5% of the sample. The specimen was PBMCs. These receptor sequences come from a woman in her thirties or forties in good health and CMV-seropositive.

The chain uses TRBV11-1 and TRBJ1-2, with D perhaps TRBD1 (6 bases). V was pared by 8 bases and J by 2 bases, with 6 bases between. Germline assignment: CDR1 SGHAT and CDR2 FQDESV (reference sequence). There are 11 residues in the CDR3. Here the CDR3 reads CASGTNYGYTF. The CDR3 DNA reads as TGTGCCAGCGGGACAAACTATGGCTACACCTTC.

This chain connects TRBV2 to TRBJ2-1, with TRBD2 as a possible D gene (5 bases). This CDR3 has 14 amino acids. V gave up 6 bases and J gave up 0 bases, with 9 bases separating them. Per germline, CDR1 SNHLY and CDR2 FYNNEI. CDR3 loop: CASRVGSSYNEQFF. The CDR3 DNA reads TGTGCCAGCAGGGTGGGGAGCTCCTACAATGAGCAGTTCTTC. Looking up the rest from reference TRBV2 and TRBJ2-1 gives the full variable domain: EPEVTQTPSHQVTQMGQEVILRCVPISNHLYFYWYRQILGQKVEFLVSFYNNEISEKSEIFDDQFSVERPDGSNFTLKIRSTKLEDSAMYFCASRVGSSYNEQFFGPGTRLTVL.

The chain carries TRBV28 and TRBJ1-5, with TRBD1 matching 7 bases. The CDR3 is 15 amino acids. The V segment lost 5 bases and the J segment 2 bases; nucleotides outside the gene matches: 6. Germline CDR1 is MDHEN and CDR2 is SYDVKM. The CDR3 DNA is TGTGCCAGCAGTCACGATACAGGGGGCAATCAGCCCCAGCATTTT. Amino acid sequence: CASSHDTGGNQPQHF.

Regarding this clone: This specimen includes other DNA sequences encoding the same CDR3. The chain recombines TRBV18 with TRBJ2-3, with 9 positions matching TRBD1. J lost 6 bases, V lost 4 bases, and 2 bases had no gene match. CDR3 length equals 13 residues. CDR1 KGHSH and CDR2 LQKENI come from the germline V gene. CDR3: CASSRDRADTQYF. In nucleotides, the CDR3 is TGTGCCAGCTCACGGGACAGGGCCGATACGCAGTATTTT.

The chain combines TRBV6-1 with TRBJ2-5, with 9 bases fitting TRBD1. The germline V gene has CDR1 MNHNS and CDR2 SASEGT. The J segment lost 5 bases and the V segment lost 1 base, leaving 2 bases of the junction unmatched. The CDR3 has 14 residues. The CDR3 nucleotides are TGTGCCAGCAGTGAAGGCACAGGGGGCGAGACCCAGTACTTC. It specifies CASSEGTGGETQYF.

The J gene is TRBJ1-1, the V gene TRBV5-5, with unresolved D. V was clipped by 3 bases and J by 5 bases, with 8 bases between them. This CDR3 region has 12 residues. In germline, CDR1 is SGHKS, CDR2 YYEKEE (reference sequence). Written as DNA, the CDR3 is TGTGCCAGCAGCTGGGAGAGGACTGAAGCTTTCTTT. It codes for CASSWERTEAFF.

This clone was seen only once. The V call is TRBV30, the J call TRBJ2-3, with D possibly matching TRBD2 (6 bases). Trimming pared 2 bases from V and 4 bases from J, leaving 13 bases between. Germline assignment: CDR1 GTSNPN and CDR2 SVGIG (reference sequence). The CDR3 runs 14 residues. The CDR3 protein is CAWSLTRGADTQYF. CDR3 nucleotides: TGTGCCTGGAGTCTGACCCGCGGGGCAGATACGCAGTATTTT.

This CDR3 is CASKSRGPAQETQYF. Here the CDR3 DNA reads TGTGCCAGCAAGTCGCGAGGGCCCGCCCAAGAGACCCAGTACTTC. This chain uses TRBV6-1 with TRBJ2-5; D is perhaps TRBD2 (5 bases). CDR1 and CDR2 (germline): MNHNS, SASEGT. This CDR3 is built from 15 residues. With 7 bases removed from V and 1 base from J, the gap between germline ends came to 16 bases.

V gene TRBV4-1 combines with J gene TRBJ2-2, with 11 bases that match TRBD2. The CDR3 runs 16 residues. V was pared by 2 bases and J by 5 bases, with 4 bases of the junction left unmatched. Germline-derived CDR1 and CDR2 are MGHRA and YSYEKL. CDR3 DNA: TGCGCCAGCAGCCAATTAGCGGGAGGGTTAACCGGGGAGCTGTTTTTT. It codes for CASSQLAGGLTGELFF.

The chain is built from TRBV28 and TRBJ1-1, with 7 bases that match TRBD1. V lost 8 bases, J lost 4 bases, and 4 bases stayed unmatched. The length of the CDR3 is 12 residues. Germline V gene sequence: CDR1 MDHEN, CDR2 SYDVKM. The CDR3 DNA follows: TGTGCCAGCCAGACAGGGACCACTGAAGCTTTCTTT. Protein: CASQTGTTEAFF.

The chain combines TRBV9 with TRBJ1-3, with TRBD1 matching 8 bases. The CDR3 consists of 16 residues. Germline V gene sequence: CDR1 SGDLS, CDR2 YYNGEE. Germline trimming cut 2 bases from V and 3 bases from J; bases unmatched to any gene: 7. The CDR3 DNA reads TGTGCCAGCAGCGTCTCCGGGACAGGCGGTGGAAACACCATATATTTT. It specifies CASSVSGTGGGNTIYF. Variable domain in full (rest from reference TRBV9 and TRBJ1-3): DSGVTQTPKHLITATGQRVTLRCSPRSGDLSVYWYQQSLDQGLQFLIQYYNGEERAKGNILERFSAQQFPDLHSELNLSSLELGDSALYFCASSVSGTGGGNTIYFGEGSWLTVV.

The CDR3 spells CASSLAGGTSGKNIQYF. As DNA, the CDR3 is TGTGCCAGCAGCTTAGCGGGAGGGACCTCCGGCAAAAACATTCAGTACTTC. The rearrangement links TRBV9 to TRBJ2-4; 11 bases map to TRBD2. Germline V gene sequence: CDR1 SGDLS, CDR2 YYNGEE. CDR3 size: 17 residues. After removal of 4 bases from V and 3 bases from J, the junction contained 9 bases not matched to a gene.

This chain connects TRBV5-1 to TRBJ2-7, with 7 bases matching TRBD1. The trim removed 4 bases at V and 4 bases at J, leaving 5 bases unmatched. Germline values: CDR1 SGHRS, CDR2 YFSETQ. The CDR3 length is 13 residues. The CDR3 region is CASSPLGQYEQYF. In DNA, the CDR3 is TGCGCCAGCAGCCCGCTGGGACAGTACGAGCAGTACTTC.

The J gene is TRBJ2-5, the V gene TRBV5-6, with D possibly TRBD2 on 5 matching bases. V was trimmed by 4 bases and J by 7 bases, leaving 8 bases between them. The CDR3 is 11 amino acids. Germline V gene lookup returns CDR1 SGHDT and CDR2 YYEEEE. The CDR3: CASSLSGTQYF. DNA of the CDR3: TGTGCCAGCAGCCTAAGCGGGACCCAGTACTTC.

J is TRBJ2-7 and V is TRBV4-1, with D possibly being TRBD1 (5 bases). Trimming removed 4 bases at V and 4 bases at J, with 11 bases between. The CDR3 is 13 residues long. Germline assignment: CDR1 MGHRA and CDR2 YSYEKL. The DNA for the CDR3 is TGCGCCAGCAGCCGCACCGACAGTTACGAGCAGTACTTC. It is translated as CASSRTDSYEQYF.

J is TRBJ1-2 and V is TRBV11-2; no clear D. The CDR3 runs 16 residues. Trimming removed 5 bases at V and 0 bases at J, with 16 bases between. Germline CDR1 SGHAT, CDR2 FQNNGV. CDR3 sequence (DNA): TGTGCCAGCAGCCTAGCGGCCGGAGCAGCTAACTATGGCTACACCTTC. Its protein product is CASSLAAGAANYGYTF.

The J gene is TRBJ2-5, the V gene TRBV4-3; TRBD2 aligns across 8 bases. V trimming: 10 bases; J trimming: 4 bases; junction bases outside the gene matches: 5. The germline gives CDR1 LGHNA, CDR2 YSLEER. There are 12 residues in the CDR3. CDR3 nucleotides: TGCGCCACAGCGGGGGATGGAGAGACCCAGTACTTC. The encoded protein is CATAGDGETQYF.

The rearrangement links TRBV6-6 to TRBJ1-5; D is uncertain. V lost 2 bases and J 7 bases, leaving 9 bases between the germline ends. The CDR3 is made up of 13 amino acids. Germline V gene data show CDR1 as MNHNY and CDR2 as SVGAGI (reference sequence). This CDR3 is CASSYGSGQPQHF. CDR3 coding DNA: TGTGCCAGCAGTTACGGATCAGGACAGCCCCAGCATTTT.

V gene TRBV19 combines with J gene TRBJ2-5, with 8 nucleotides matching TRBD2. The CDR3 has 13 amino acids. The germline V gene has CDR1 LNHDA and CDR2 SQIVND (reference sequence). Trimming at V came to 6 bases and at J to 9 bases, leaving 9 bases not matched to a gene. The CDR3 DNA sequence: TGTGCCAGTAGCGCCGGACTAGCTAGGCCCCAGTACTTC. Amino acid sequence: CASSAGLARPQYF.

V and J are TRBV6-5 and TRBJ1-1, with 7 bases aligning to TRBD1. The J segment lost 5 bases and the V segment lost 10 bases, leaving 13 bases of the junction unmatched. Germline V gene data show CDR1 as MNHEY and CDR2 as SVGAGI. This CDR3 has 14 amino acids. The CDR3 sequence is CATKEGGDRTEAFF. The CDR3 region has the DNA TGTGCCACCAAGGAAGGGGGCGATCGGACTGAAGCTTTCTTT.

The rearrangement uses TRBV7-2 and TRBJ1-5, with a possible D match to TRBD1 (6 bases). This CDR3 contains 17 residues. From germline, CDR1 is SGHTA and CDR2 FQGNSA. V shed 1 base and J shed 10 bases, with 23 bases lying between them. CDR3 coding DNA: TGTGCCAGCAGCTTAGGGGGGCCCCAAGGGGGATCAATACCCCAGCATTTT. It translates to CASSLGGPQGGSIPQHF.